The TCR beta chain under discussion was sequenced for a study of T cells after yellow fever vaccination. Overall study results and limits: The study re-detected most primary-vaccination clones after the booster (96% CD4, 88% CD8).

TCRdb independently ran MiXCR on the 5' RACE reads; one entry per CDR3 protein. The data contain about 240,000 distinct CDR3 sequences, about 7.1% of them singletons. In this sample, this clonotype turned up many times. Its antigen is unidentified. The germline CDR1 and CDR2 sequences are DFQATT and SNEGSKA (reference sequence). The CDR3 totals 14 residues. Trimming shortened V by 4 bases and J by 15 bases, and 22 bases separated the two germline ends. The source material was CD4+ T cells sorted from PBMCs, sampled 15 days after the yellow fever booster vaccination. The chain joins TRBV20-1 to TRBJ1-6; D unresolved. The sequence was collected from a man aged 25-40 years who received the YFV17D yellow fever vaccine. The CDR3 loop reads CSAIGPVHPKLLHF. CDR3 DNA: TGCAGTGCTATAGGCCCGGTGCACCCGAAGCTCCTCCACTTT.